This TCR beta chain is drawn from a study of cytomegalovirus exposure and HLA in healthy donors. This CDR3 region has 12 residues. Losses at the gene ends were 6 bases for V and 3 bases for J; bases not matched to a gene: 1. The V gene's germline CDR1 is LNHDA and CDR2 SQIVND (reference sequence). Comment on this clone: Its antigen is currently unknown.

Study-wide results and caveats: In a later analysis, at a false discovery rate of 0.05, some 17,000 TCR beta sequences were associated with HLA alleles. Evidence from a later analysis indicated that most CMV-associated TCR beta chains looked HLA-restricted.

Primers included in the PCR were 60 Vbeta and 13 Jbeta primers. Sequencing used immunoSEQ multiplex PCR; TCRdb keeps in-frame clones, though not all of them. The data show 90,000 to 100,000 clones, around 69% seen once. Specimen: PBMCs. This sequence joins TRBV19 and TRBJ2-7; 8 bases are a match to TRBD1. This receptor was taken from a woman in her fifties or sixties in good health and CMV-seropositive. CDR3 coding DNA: TGTGCCAGTAGCGGACAGGGCTACGAGCAGTACTTC. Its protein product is CASSGQGYEQYF. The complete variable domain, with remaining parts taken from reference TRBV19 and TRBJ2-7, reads DGGITQSPKYLFRKEGQNVTLSCEQNLNHDAMYWYRQDPGQGLRLIYYSQIVNDFQKGDIAEGYSVSREKKESFPLTVTSAQKNPTAFYLCASSGQGYEQYFGPGTRLTVT.